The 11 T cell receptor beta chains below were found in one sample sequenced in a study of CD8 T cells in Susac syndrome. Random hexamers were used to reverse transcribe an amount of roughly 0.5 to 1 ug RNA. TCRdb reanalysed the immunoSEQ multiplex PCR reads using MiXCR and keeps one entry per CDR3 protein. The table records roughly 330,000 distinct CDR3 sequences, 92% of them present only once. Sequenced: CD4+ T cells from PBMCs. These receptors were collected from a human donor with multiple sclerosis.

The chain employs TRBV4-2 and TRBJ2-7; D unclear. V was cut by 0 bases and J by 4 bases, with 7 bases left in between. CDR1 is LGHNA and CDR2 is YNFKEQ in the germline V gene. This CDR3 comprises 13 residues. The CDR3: CASSQENQYEQYF. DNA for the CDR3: TGTGCCAGCAGCCAAGAGAACCAGTACGAGCAGTACTTC.

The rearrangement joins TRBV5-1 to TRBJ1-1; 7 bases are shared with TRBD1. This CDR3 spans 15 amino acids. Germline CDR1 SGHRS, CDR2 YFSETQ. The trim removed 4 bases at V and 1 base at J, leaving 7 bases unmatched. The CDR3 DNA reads TGCGCCAGCAGCGAGCGACAGGGATGGAACACTGAAGCTTTCTTT. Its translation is CASSERQGWNTEAFF.

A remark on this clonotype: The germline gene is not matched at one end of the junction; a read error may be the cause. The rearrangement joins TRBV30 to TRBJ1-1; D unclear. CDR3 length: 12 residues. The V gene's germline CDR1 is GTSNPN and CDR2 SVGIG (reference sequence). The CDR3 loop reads CAWRAKWTEAFF. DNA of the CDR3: TGTGCCTGGAGGGCAAAGTGGACTGAAGCCTTCTTT.

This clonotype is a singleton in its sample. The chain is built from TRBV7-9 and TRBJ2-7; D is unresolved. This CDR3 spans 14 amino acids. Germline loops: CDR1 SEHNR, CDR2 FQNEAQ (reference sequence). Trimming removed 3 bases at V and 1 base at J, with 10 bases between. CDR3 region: CASSLGSQSYEQYF. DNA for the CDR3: TGTGCCAGCAGCTTGGGGTCTCAGTCCTACGAGCAGTACTTC. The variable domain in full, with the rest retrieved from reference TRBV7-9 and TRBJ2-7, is DTGVSQNPRHKITKRGQNVTFRCDPISEHNRLYWYRQTLGQGPEFLTYFQNEAQLEKSRLLSDRFSAERPKGSFSTLEIQRTEQGDSAMYLCASSLGSQSYEQYFGPGTRLTVT.

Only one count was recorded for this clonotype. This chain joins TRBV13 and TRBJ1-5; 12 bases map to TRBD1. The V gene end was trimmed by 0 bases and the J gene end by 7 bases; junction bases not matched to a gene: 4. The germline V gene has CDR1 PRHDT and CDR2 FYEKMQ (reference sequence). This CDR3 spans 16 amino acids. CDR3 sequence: CASSLGGQGAGQPQHF. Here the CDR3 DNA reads TGTGCCAGCAGCTTAGGGGGACAGGGGGCCGGACAGCCCCAGCATTTT.

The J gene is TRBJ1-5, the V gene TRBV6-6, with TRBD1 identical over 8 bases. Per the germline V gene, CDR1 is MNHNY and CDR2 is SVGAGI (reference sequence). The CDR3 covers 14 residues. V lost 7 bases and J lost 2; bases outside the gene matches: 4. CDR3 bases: TGTGCCAGCATTAGGGGACAGGGCAATCAGCCCCAGCATTTT. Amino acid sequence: CASIRGQGNQPQHF.

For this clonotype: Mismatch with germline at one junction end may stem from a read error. The CDR3 nucleotides read TGTGCCAGCAGTTTCCGGGACAGGCCATTTTTAGTCTTT. Protein: CASSFRDRPFLVF. The chain is built from TRBV5-4 and TRBJ1-1, with 8 bases aligning to TRBD1. This CDR3 is built from 13 residues. From germline, CDR1 is SGHNT and CDR2 YYREEE (reference sequence).

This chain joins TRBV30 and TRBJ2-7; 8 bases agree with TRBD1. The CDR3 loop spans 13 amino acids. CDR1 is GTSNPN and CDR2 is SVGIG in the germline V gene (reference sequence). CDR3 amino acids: CASRDRGSYEQYF. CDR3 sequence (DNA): TGTGCGAGCCGCGACAGGGGATCCTACGAGCAGTACTTC.

CDR3 sequence reads: CASPRQRGADEQFF. The CDR3 coding sequence is TGTGCCAGCCCGAGGCAGCGGGGGGCGGATGAGCAGTTCTTC. The gene calls are TRBV6-1 and TRBJ2-1; 9 bases fit TRBD2. V gave up 8 bases and J gave up 8 bases; unmatched junction bases: 10. This CDR3 is built from 14 residues. Germline CDR1 is MNHNS and CDR2 is SASEGT.

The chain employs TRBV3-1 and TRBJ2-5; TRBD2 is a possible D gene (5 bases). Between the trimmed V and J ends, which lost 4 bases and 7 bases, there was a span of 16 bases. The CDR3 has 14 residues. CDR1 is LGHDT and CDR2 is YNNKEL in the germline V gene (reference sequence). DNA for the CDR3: TGTGCCAGCAGCCGAGGGTGGACTTCGGCGACCCAGTACTTC. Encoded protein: CASSRGWTSATQYF.

The CDR3 reads CASSPRGGRGNEQFF. In DNA form, the CDR3 reads TGTGCCAGCAGCCCCAGGGGAGGGAGAGGCAATGAGCAGTTCTTC. The rearrangement links TRBV7-2 to TRBJ2-1, with a tentative D call TRBD2 (7 bases). The CDR3 consists of 15 residues. The V gene lost 5 bases and the J gene lost 6 bases, with 17 bases spanning the gap. Per germline, CDR1 SGHTA and CDR2 FQGNSA.